The present T cell receptor beta chain was sequenced within a study of cytomegalovirus exposure and HLA in healthy donors. Deletions cut 1 base from V and 5 bases from J, with 3 bases between. CDR1 is MGHRA and CDR2 is YSYEKL in the germline V gene. CDR3 length equals 11 residues. A multiplex PCR was run with 60 Vbeta primers and 13 Jbeta primers. Clones were read by immunoSEQ multiplex PCR, and TCRdb kept only the in-frame ones, dropping some. The sample includes over 75,000 clones, about 79% of them seen just once. The sequenced sample was PBMCs. V usage is TRBV4-1 and J usage is TRBJ2-7; unclear D gene. The sequence was obtained from a female donor in good health and CMV-seronegative. In nucleotides, the CDR3 is TGCGCCAGCAGCCAAGGAGACGAGCAGTACTTC. This sequence encodes CASSQGDEQYF.